These T cell receptor beta chains were read from a single sample in a study of Ad26.COV2.S vaccination and SARS-CoV-2 variants. Only in-frame clones appear in the TCRdb table, and some are missing; sequencing was by immunoSEQ multiplex PCR. The data hold hundreds of thousands of clones, with around 90% observed a single time. The starting material was peripheral blood, obtained in a trial of Ad26.COV2.S vaccine versus placebo. Receptors were obtained from a person aged 18-60 years who received the Ad26.COV2.S COVID-19 vaccine or a placebo. The CDR3 runs from the conserved cysteine through the conserved F or W. The D gene is left open where the match is weak. Clone size, where shown, is once, few, many, or a class for clones that have expanded.

CDR3aa,CDR3nt,v_gene,abundance,j_gene,d_gene
CASGHDRASSYEQYF,TGTGCTAGTGGACATGACAGGGCGAGCTCCTACGAGCAGTACTTC,TRBV12-5,once,TRBJ2-7,TRBD1
CASSRTGLYEQYF,TGTGCCAGCAGTCGGACAGGGCTCTACGAGCAGTACTTC,TRBV6-2/TRBV6-3,-,TRBJ2-7,TRBD1
CASSEGAGGFYTEAFF,TGTGCCAGCAGTGAAGGTGCAGGGGGCTTCTACACTGAAGCTTTCTTT,TRBV2,-,TRBJ1-1,TRBD1
CASAPGGDQHSPLHF,TGTGCCAGCGCACCTGGGGGGGACCAGCATTCACCCCTCCACTTT,TRBV9,-,TRBJ1-6,-
CATSDFTGNTDTQYF,TGTGCCACCAGTGATTTTACGGGGAACACAGATACGCAGTATTTT,TRBV24-1,-,TRBJ2-3,-
CASSTRLAGSDEQFF,TGTGCCAGCAGTACCCGACTAGCGGGGTCGGATGAGCAGTTCTTC,TRBV6-2/TRBV6-3,-,TRBJ2-1,TRBD2
CATSDGTSGRYEQYF,TGTGCCACCAGTGATGGGACTAGCGGGAGGTACGAGCAGTACTTC,TRBV24-1,-,TRBJ2-7,TRBD2
CASRGTPPYGYTF,TGTGCCAGCCGGGGGACACCACCCTATGGCTACACCTTC,TRBV12-3/TRBV12-4,-,TRBJ1-2,-
CASSPSGSYEQYF,TGTGCCAGCTCACCTAGCGGCTCCTACGAGCAGTACTTC,TRBV18,few,TRBJ2-7,-
CASSYSGGNQPQHF,TGTGCCAGCAGTTACTCGGGGGGCAATCAGCCCCAGCATTTT,TRBV6-2/TRBV6-3,few,TRBJ1-5,-
CASSQKEQGGNQPQHF,TGCGCCAGCAGCCAAAAAGAACAGGGGGGAAATCAGCCCCAGCATTTT,TRBV4-1,once,TRBJ1-5,TRBD1
CASSQDRVPEQFF,TGTGCCAGCAGCCAAGATAGGGTCCCCGAGCAGTTCTTC,TRBV3-1/TRBV3-2,-,TRBJ2-1,-
CASSSSGESTDTQYF,TGTGCCAGCAGTTCTAGCGGGGAGAGCACAGATACGCAGTATTTT,TRBV6-6,-,TRBJ2-3,TRBD2
CASSLARFLRINTGELFF,TGTGCCAGCAGCTTAGCGCGATTCCTCCGGATCAACACCGGGGAGCTGTTTTTT,TRBV7-8,-,TRBJ2-2,-
CASSPGAGYTF,TGTGCCAGCAGCCCGGGAGCGGGCTACACCTTC,TRBV11-1,-,TRBJ1-2,-
CASSRRAITYEQYF,TGTGCCAGCAGCCGCCGGGCCATAACCTACGAGCAGTACTTC,TRBV11-2,-,TRBJ2-7,-
CASRAGGRAYEQYF,TGTGCCAGCCGAGCGGGAGGGCGGGCCTACGAGCAGTACTTC,TRBV2,-,TRBJ2-7,TRBD2
CASSLATVKGDTEAFF,TGCGCCAGCAGCTTGGCAACGGTTAAAGGGGACACTGAAGCTTTCTTT,TRBV5-1,-,TRBJ1-1,-
CASSMGLAGVRETQYF,TGTGCCAGTAGTATGGGACTAGCGGGAGTCCGGGAGACCCAGTACTTC,TRBV19,-,TRBJ2-5,TRBD2
CASSLGTGGYNEQFF,TGTGCCAGCAGCTTGGGGACAGGGGGCTACAATGAGCAGTTCTTC,TRBV5-4,-,TRBJ2-1,TRBD1
CASSPDKNYGYTF,TGTGCCAGCTCACCCGACAAGAACTATGGCTACACCTTC,TRBV12-3/TRBV12-4,once,TRBJ1-2,-
CAIGSPSGSGSYEQYF,TGTGCCATCGGTTCGCCTAGCGGGAGTGGCTCCTACGAGCAGTACTTC,TRBV10-3,-,TRBJ2-7,TRBD2
CASRETSGSGYEQFF,TGTGCCAGCAGGGAAACTAGCGGGAGTGGCTATGAGCAGTTCTTC,TRBV2,-,TRBJ2-1,TRBD2
CSVQGQGRTEAFF,TGCAGCGTCCAAGGACAGGGGAGGACTGAAGCTTTCTTT,TRBV29-1,-,TRBJ1-1,TRBD1